One sample yielded the 30 T cell receptor beta chains listed below, sequenced in a study of T cell changes during pregnancy in multiple sclerosis. Clones were read by immunoSEQ multiplex PCR, and TCRdb kept only the in-frame ones, dropping some. The table shows about 67,000 clones, with 80% to 95% occurring only once. This specimen consisted of peripheral blood, obtained in the first trimester of pregnancy. The receptors shown here come from a female donor with multiple sclerosis, enrolled in a pregnancy study.

The chain uses TRBV27 and TRBJ1-2; D is ambiguous. The CDR3 has 14 residues. Germline lookup yields CDR1 MNHEY and CDR2 SMNVEV (reference sequence). V gave up 3 bases and J gave up 8 bases, with 16 bases separating them. CDR3 in amino acids: CASSFGSTGSGYTF. As DNA, the CDR3 is TGTGCCAGCAGTTTCGGGTCCACCGGCTCGGGCTACACCTTC.

The genes are TRBV7-7 and TRBJ2-2, with TRBD2 matching 12 bases. This CDR3 spans 17 amino acids. Germline trimming cut 5 bases from V and 3 bases from J; bases unmatched to any gene: 7. The germline V gene encodes CDR1 SSHAT and CDR2 FNYEAQ (reference sequence). The CDR3 reads CASSHSGTSGHTGELFF. For the CDR3, the DNA is TGTGCCAGCAGCCACTCGGGGACTAGCGGGCACACCGGGGAGCTGTTTTTT.

The CDR3 here is CASSGQGLYGYTF. The CDR3 coding sequence is TGTGCCAGTAGTGGACAGGGTCTCTATGGCTACACCTTC. The chain carries TRBV19 and TRBJ1-2, with 8 bases matching TRBD1. CDR3 length: 13 residues. V lost 5 bases to trimming and J lost 4 bases; unmatched junction nucleotides: 3. The germline V gene has CDR1 LNHDA and CDR2 SQIVND (reference sequence). The full variable domain, completed using reference TRBV19 and TRBJ1-2, is DGGITQSPKYLFRKEGQNVTLSCEQNLNHDAMYWYRQDPGQGLRLIYYSQIVNDFQKGDIAEGYSVSREKKESFPLTVTSAQKNPTAFYLCASSGQGLYGYTFGSGTRLTVV.

The chain couples TRBV2 to TRBJ2-2; TRBD2 is a possible D gene (6 bases). V dropped 4 bases and J dropped 8 bases, with 11 bases sitting between them. Germline CDR1 SNHLY, CDR2 FYNNEI. This CDR3 is 13 amino acids long. The CDR3 DNA is TGTGCCAGCAGTGGGGGAGGAACAGGGGAGCTGTTTTTT. Translated, it gives CASSGGGTGELFF. The variable domain in full, completed from reference TRBV2 and TRBJ2-2, reads EPEVTQTPSHQVTQMGQEVILRCVPISNHLYFYWYRQILGQKVEFLVSFYNNEISEKSEIFDDQFSVERPDGSNFTLKIRSTKLEDSAMYFCASSGGGTGELFFGEGSRLTVL.

The chain uses TRBV27 and TRBJ2-7; 9 bases are shared with TRBD2. Germline CDR1 and CDR2: MNHEY and SMNVEV (reference sequence). After removal of 6 bases from V and 5 bases from J, the junction contained 11 bases not matched to a gene. This CDR3 spans 15 amino acids. CDR3 DNA sequence: TGTGCCAGCAGCCGTCGGGTAGCGGGAGTCGACGAGCAGTACTTC. This encodes CASSRRVAGVDEQYF.

The chain is built from TRBV30 and TRBJ1-2, with 7 bases fitting TRBD1. CDR1 GTSNPN and CDR2 SVGIG come from the germline V gene (reference sequence). V dropped 0 bases and J dropped 5; count of bases not matched to a gene: 9. The CDR3 runs 15 residues. CDR3 DNA: TGTGCCTGGAGTGTAGGTCGGGACAGAGCTTATGGCTACACCTTC. Amino acids: CAWSVGRDRAYGYTF. Complete variable domain (other parts from reference TRBV30 and TRBJ1-2): SQTIHQWPATLVQPVGSPLSLECTVEGTSNPNLYWYRQAAGRGLQLLFYSVGIGQISSEVPQNLSASRPQDRQFILSSKKLLLSDSGFYLCAWSVGRDRAYGYTFGSGTRLTVV.

This clone was found once. The chain employs TRBV2 and TRBJ1-1; D call uncertain. This CDR3 has 13 residues. The germline gives CDR1 SNHLY, CDR2 FYNNEI. The V end lost 8 bases, the J end lost 1 base, and 11 bases lay between the germline ends. The CDR3 region is CASGTLANTEAFF. The CDR3 nucleotides are TGTGCCAGCGGTACATTAGCGAACACTGAAGCTTTCTTT.

This clone was observed once. The V and J genes are TRBV7-2 and TRBJ2-3; 9 bases are a match to TRBD2. Germline-derived CDR1 and CDR2 are SGHTA and FQGNSA. The CDR3 is made up of 16 amino acids. The junction had 8 bases not matched to a gene; V was cut back by 5 bases and J by 2 bases. The CDR3 DNA follows: TGTGCCAGCAGCGGGGATCTAGCGGGGCCCACAGATACGCAGTATTTT. Its translation is CASSGDLAGPTDTQYF.

This clone was observed a few times. V and J are TRBV9 and TRBJ1-6; D might be TRBD1 (5 bases). V gave up 4 bases and J gave up 0 bases, with 8 bases separating them. The germline V gene encodes CDR1 SGDLS and CDR2 YYNGEE. The CDR3 consists of 15 residues. This CDR3 is CASSPRVSYNSPLHF. The CDR3 nucleotides read TGTGCCAGCAGCCCCAGGGTCTCCTATAATTCACCCCTCCACTTT.

The V and J genes are TRBV7-3 and TRBJ2-1, with TRBD2 matching over 8 bases. The CDR3 covers 15 residues. V shed 5 bases, J shed 3 bases, and the junction held 6 bases outside the gene matches. The germline V gene encodes CDR1 SGHTA and CDR2 FQGTGA. CDR3 sequence reads: CASSPGLADYNEQFF. CDR3 coding DNA: TGTGCCAGCAGCCCCGGACTAGCCGACTACAATGAGCAGTTCTTC.

The V and J genes are TRBV6-6 and TRBJ1-3, with D possibly being TRBD1 (5 bases). There are 14 residues in the CDR3. The V and J ends lost 8 bases and 3 bases respectively, with 14 bases between them. Germline V CDR1 and CDR2: MNHNY, SVGAGI (reference sequence). The CDR3 DNA follows: TGTGCCAGCGTGGGTCAGGGAAGTGGAAACACCATATATTTT. Protein sequence: CASVGQGSGNTIYF.

This rearrangement joins TRBV5-1 to TRBJ2-7, with 7 bases matching TRBD2. Germline V gene sequence: CDR1 SGHRS, CDR2 YFSETQ. This CDR3 comprises 16 residues. With 0 bases clipped from V and 4 bases from J, the junction kept 10 bases outside the gene matches. The CDR3 loop reads CASSLEGGRMRYEQYF. CDR3 nucleotide sequence: TGCGCCAGCAGCTTGGAGGGAGGGAGGATGCGTTACGAGCAGTACTTC.

This chain links TRBV25-1 with TRBJ2-5; tentatively, D is TRBD1 (5 bases). V shed 6 bases and J shed 2 bases, with 7 bases lying between them. The CDR3 covers 12 residues. Germline CDR1 and CDR2: MGHDK and SYGVNS. The DNA for the CDR3 is TGTGCCAGCAGACAGGTACAAGAGACCCAGTACTTC. It specifies CASRQVQETQYF.

The V call is TRBV27, the J call TRBJ2-5; 9 positions agree with TRBD2. The germline gives CDR1 MNHEY, CDR2 SMNVEV (reference sequence). Trimming at V came to 6 bases and at J to 2 bases, leaving 7 bases not matched to a gene. This CDR3 is 15 amino acids long. The CDR3 DNA is TGTGCCAGCAGGTCATACCTAGCGGGACAAGAGACCCAGTACTTC. Translation: CASRSYLAGQETQYF.

The chain joins TRBV29-1 to TRBJ2-3, with D possibly TRBD2 on 6 matching bases. The V and J ends lost 5 bases and 5 bases respectively, with 11 bases between them. Germline V gives CDR1 SQVTM, CDR2 ANQGSEA. The CDR3 covers 12 residues. The CDR3 loop is CSVSGLLDTQYF. DNA for the CDR3: TGCAGCGTTTCGGGACTTTTAGATACGCAGTATTTT.

The chain carries TRBV2 and TRBJ2-1; 7 positions agree with TRBD1. Trimming cost V 4 bases and J 6 bases; bases outside gene matches: 6. The CDR3 is 14 residues long. Looked up from germline, CDR1 is SNHLY and CDR2 is FYNNEI. The CDR3 protein is CASSVTGEGNEQFF. The CDR3 nucleotides are TGTGCCAGCAGTGTAACAGGGGAAGGCAATGAGCAGTTCTTC.

This chain links TRBV19 with TRBJ2-1; TRBD1 might be the D (5 bases). The V end was cut by 3 bases, the J end by 8 bases, with 8 bases between. The CDR3 totals 12 residues. Germline-derived CDR1 and CDR2 are LNHDA and SQIVND (reference sequence). In DNA form, the CDR3 reads TGTGCCAGTAGTATTTGGGGCCATGAGCAGTTCTTC. Translated, it gives CASSIWGHEQFF. Full variable domain (remainder filled in from reference TRBV19 and TRBJ2-1): DGGITQSPKYLFRKEGQNVTLSCEQNLNHDAMYWYRQDPGQGLRLIYYSQIVNDFQKGDIAEGYSVSREKKESFPLTVTSAQKNPTAFYLCASSIWGHEQFFGPGTRLTVL.

The chain couples TRBV27 to TRBJ1-3; D possibly corresponds to TRBD1 (5 bases). Germline CDR1 and CDR2: MNHEY and SMNVEV (reference sequence). The CDR3 extends over 17 amino acids. V lost 3 bases to trimming and J lost 2 bases, with 17 bases between them. The CDR3 sequence is CASSLFGRGMAGNTIYF. Here the CDR3 DNA reads TGTGCCAGCAGTTTGTTTGGGCGGGGGATGGCTGGAAACACCATATATTTT.

The chain has TRBV10-3 and TRBJ2-7, with 7 nucleotides matching TRBD1. Germline V lookup: CDR1 ENHRY, CDR2 SYGVKD. V trimming: 4 bases; J trimming: 6 bases; junction bases outside the gene matches: 9. The CDR3 runs 14 residues. The CDR3 nucleotides are TGTGCCATCAGTGGGCAGGGGGTTTTCTCCGAGCAGTACTTC. Its protein is CAISGQGVFSEQYF.

The J gene is TRBJ2-2, the V gene TRBV6-5; 9 bases agree with TRBD1. Trimming took 4 bases from V and 5 from J; bases not matched to a gene: 8. Germline V gives CDR1 MNHEY, CDR2 SVGAGI. The CDR3 is made up of 16 amino acids. The CDR3: CASSLHRDRATGELFF. DNA of the CDR3: TGTGCCAGCAGTTTACACCGGGACAGGGCAACCGGGGAGCTGTTTTTT.

This rearrangement joins TRBV29-1 to TRBJ1-2; D perhaps matches TRBD1 (6 bases). Germline CDR1 SQVTM, CDR2 ANQGSEA. This CDR3 spans 13 amino acids. Trimming pared 7 bases from V and 2 bases from J, leaving 14 bases between. CDR3 residues: CSARYRANYGYTF. CDR3 sequence (DNA): TGCAGCGCCAGATACAGGGCCAACTATGGCTACACCTTC.

The gene calls are TRBV28 and TRBJ1-2; D may be TRBD1 (6 bases). CDR3 length: 15 amino acids. Deletions cut 6 bases from V and 8 bases from J, with 22 bases between. Germline loops: CDR1 MDHEN, CDR2 SYDVKM. In DNA, the CDR3 is TGTGCCAGCAGCCTAAACGAAAGGACAGCGAGGGGCTACACCTTC. This codes for CASSLNERTARGYTF.

J is TRBJ2-3 and V is TRBV6-5; D is perhaps TRBD2 (6 bases). The CDR3 runs to 15 residues. Trimming stripped 2 bases from V and 1 base from J, with 10 bases between. Germline assignment: CDR1 MNHEY and CDR2 SVGAGI. CDR3 region: CASSYRREGTDTQYF. Here the CDR3 DNA reads TGTGCCAGCAGTTACCGGCGGGAAGGCACAGATACGCAGTATTTT.

The V call is TRBV19, the J call TRBJ2-2, with 9 nucleotides matching TRBD2. Germline CDR1 and CDR2: LNHDA and SQIVND (reference sequence). The ends lost 6 bases at V and 4 bases at J; junction bases unmatched: 9. The CDR3 contains 16 residues. The CDR3 nucleotides read TGTGCCAGTAGCACTGCTGGACTAGCGCCCACCGGGGAGCTGTTTTTT. This codes for CASSTAGLAPTGELFF. Filled out from reference TRBV19 and TRBJ2-2, the complete variable domain reads DGGITQSPKYLFRKEGQNVTLSCEQNLNHDAMYWYRQDPGQGLRLIYYSQIVNDFQKGDIAEGYSVSREKKESFPLTVTSAQKNPTAFYLCASSTAGLAPTGELFFGEGSRLTVL.

The CDR3 nucleotides read TGTGCCAGCAGCTCTCCGGGCCTCGGGGGCACCGGGGAGCTGTTTTTT. Its translation: CASSSPGLGGTGELFF. The chain has TRBV5-4 and TRBJ2-2; a weak D match, TRBD2 (6 bases). This CDR3 comprises 16 residues. V lost 3 bases, J lost 4 bases, and 16 bases lay in between. The germline CDR1 and CDR2 sequences are SGHNT and YYREEE (reference sequence).

The chain combines TRBV19 with TRBJ1-5; perhaps TRBD1 as D (5 bases). CDR1 and CDR2 (germline): LNHDA, SQIVND (reference sequence). The ends were cut back, 3 bases at V and 0 bases at J, with 15 bases in the middle. The CDR3 length is 17 residues. CDR3 DNA: TGTGCCAGTAGTATCGGCCGTTCCAGGGATAGCAATCAGCCCCAGCATTTT. Translating gives CASSIGRSRDSNQPQHF.

The chain carries TRBV7-8 and TRBJ2-7, with D possibly matching TRBD2 (7 bases). The CDR3 is 15 residues long. Trimming took off 4 bases at V and 7 bases at J, with 20 bases between the two ends. CDR1 is SGHVS, CDR2 FQNEAQ, per germline. CDR3 loop: CASSSLGGGRLEQYF. For the CDR3, the DNA is TGTGCCAGCAGCTCCCTTGGGGGGGGGCGCTTAGAGCAGTACTTC.

The V gene is TRBV11-2, the J gene TRBJ2-2; D ambiguous. Looked up from germline, CDR1 is SGHAT and CDR2 is FQNNGV. This CDR3 comprises 14 residues. Trimming shortened V by 4 bases and J by 5 bases, and 11 bases separated the two germline ends. The DNA for the CDR3 is TGTGCCAGCAGCTCCCTTTCAGGAACCGGGGAGCTGTTTTTT. Translating it yields CASSSLSGTGELFF.

The chain has TRBV9 and TRBJ2-1; D possibly corresponds to TRBD1 (5 bases). Germline lookup yields CDR1 SGDLS and CDR2 YYNGEE. The CDR3 consists of 15 residues. V lost 0 bases and J 9 bases, leaving 16 bases between the germline ends. The CDR3 protein is CASSVGGGPTSEQFF. The CDR3, as DNA: TGTGCCAGCAGCGTAGGGGGCGGTCCCACAAGTGAGCAGTTCTTC.

The J gene is TRBJ1-3, the V gene TRBV29-1; D gene ambiguous. CDR1 is SQVTM, CDR2 ANQGSEA, per germline. The CDR3 has 14 amino acids. Trimming shortened V by 1 base and J by 4 bases, and 11 bases separated the two germline ends. This chain's CDR3 is CSVEGAVSGNTIYF. The CDR3 bases are TGCAGCGTTGAAGGGGCAGTCTCAGGAAACACCATATATTTT.